One sample yielded the 15 T cell receptor beta chains listed below, sequenced in a study of Ad26.COV2.S vaccination and SARS-CoV-2 variants (dated by TCRdb to 2020 to 2023). Receptors were amplified or captured by the immunoSEQ multiplex PCR assay. TCRdb took over this immuneACCESS table, retaining in-frame rearrangements with V and J assigned. Such tables are incomplete; in checked studies, under half of the missing clones stem from an unresolved V gene, and the remainder is unexplained. Across this sample there are 350,000 to 450,000 clones, with 92% seen only once. More than 1.5% of the sample rests with the top ten. Interpreted using the paper, the treatment or condition label stands for: over 15 received Ad26.COV2.S at low or high dose, single or two shots; roughly 5 received placebo; per-sample allocation not given. For vaccine and placebo recipients, repertoires were sequenced using samples collected on day 63 after the first injection.

The material was peripheral blood, obtained in a trial of Ad26.COV2.S vaccine versus placebo. These receptors came from a person aged 18-60 years who received the Ad26.COV2.S COVID-19 vaccine or a placebo.

A few counts support this clone. V usage is TRBV5-1 and J usage is TRBJ1-2; D might be TRBD1 (5 bases). The CDR3 runs to 13 residues. Germline lookup yields CDR1 SGHRS and CDR2 YFSETQ. V was pared by 5 bases and J by 4 bases, with 12 bases between. The CDR3 nucleotides are TGCGCCAGCAGTCCGGGGCGTAGCTATGGCTACACCTTC. This translates into CASSPGRSYGYTF.

The chain is built from TRBV6-2 or TRBV6-3 and TRBJ2-3; perhaps TRBD2 as D (6 bases). The CDR3 totals 14 residues. Germline loops: CDR1 MNHEY, CDR2 SVGEGT. V gave up 3 bases and J gave up 3 bases, with 10 bases separating them. CDR3 coding DNA: TGTGCCAGCAGTTATGCGGGATTGACAGATACGCAGTATTTT. Amino acids: CASSYAGLTDTQYF.

The chain couples TRBV11-2 to TRBJ2-5; 7 bases line up with TRBD2. Germline V gene lookup returns CDR1 SGHAT and CDR2 FQNNGV. V was pared by 5 bases and J by 4 bases, with 7 bases of the junction left unmatched. The length of the CDR3 is 14 residues. CDR3 sequence (DNA): TGTGCCAGCAGCCATAGACTAGCCGGAGAGACCCAGTACTTC. Protein: CASSHRLAGETQYF.

This chain uses TRBV3-1 (or the pseudogene TRBV3-2) with TRBJ1-3, with 7 bases lining up with TRBD1. This CDR3 has 16 residues. Looked up from germline, CDR1 is LGHDT and CDR2 is YNNKEL (reference sequence). Trimming cost V 0 bases and J 5 bases; bases outside gene matches: 7. Here the CDR3 DNA reads TGTGCCAGCAGCCAAGACCCAGGGGGGATCAGAAACACCATATATTTT. This codes for CASSQDPGGIRNTIYF.

The chain combines TRBV5-4 with TRBJ2-5; the D is unclear. The V end lost 0 bases, the J end lost 7 bases, and 7 bases lay between the germline ends. This CDR3 spans 12 amino acids. The germline CDR1 and CDR2 sequences are SGHNT and YYREEE (reference sequence). The DNA of the CDR3 is TGTGCCAGCAGCTTGGCCTTGGGGACCCAGTACTTC. Translation: CASSLALGTQYF.

The chain couples TRBV28 to TRBJ2-1, with D maybe TRBD1 (5 bases). Germline V gene sequence: CDR1 MDHEN, CDR2 SYDVKM. Trimming removed 6 bases at V and 3 bases at J, with 15 bases between. The CDR3 totals 15 residues. The CDR3 protein is CASSNDRLGYNEQFF. The CDR3 DNA is TGTGCCAGCAGCAATGACAGACTTGGCTACAATGAGCAGTTCTTC.

The chain joins TRBV3-1 (or the pseudogene TRBV3-2) to TRBJ2-1, with 7 bases matching TRBD2. The germline V gene encodes CDR1 LGHDT and CDR2 YNNKEL (reference sequence). After removal of 2 bases from V and 4 bases from J, the junction contained 5 bases not matched to a gene. The CDR3 has 15 amino acids. In DNA, the CDR3 is TGTGCCAGCAGCCAATTTCTAGCGGCGTACAATGAGCAGTTCTTC. Its translation is CASSQFLAAYNEQFF.

This sequence joins TRBV28 and TRBJ2-7, with a weak D call TRBD1 (5 bases). The germline V and J ends were trimmed by 6 bases and 1 base, with 13 bases remaining between them. The length of the CDR3 is 14 residues. Germline CDR1 is MDHEN and CDR2 is SYDVKM. The CDR3 loop reads CASSLPRESYEQYF. The CDR3 region has the DNA TGTGCCAGCAGCTTACCCAGGGAATCCTACGAGCAGTACTTC.

The chain recombines TRBV10-3 with TRBJ2-3; D perhaps matches TRBD1 (6 bases). CDR3 size: 17 residues. Germline V gene lookup returns CDR1 ENHRY and CDR2 SYGVKD. V was trimmed by 0 bases and J by 7 bases, leaving 20 bases between them. This chain's CDR3 is CAISESTPGHHGNTQYF. Written as DNA, the CDR3 is TGTGCCATCAGTGAGTCGACACCGGGACACCATGGAAATACGCAGTATTTT.

This clone turned up a few times. The V gene is TRBV2, the J gene TRBJ1-1; D gene uncertain. This CDR3 comprises 11 residues. The V end lost 6 bases, the J end lost 4 bases, and 6 bases lay between the germline ends. Germline V gene sequence: CDR1 SNHLY, CDR2 FYNNEI. The CDR3 DNA sequence: TGTGCCAGCAGGGCAGGCACTGAAGCTTTCTTT. Amino acids: CASRAGTEAFF.

V usage is TRBV6-5 and J usage is TRBJ2-7; 8 bases are a match to TRBD2. V was pared by 3 bases and J by 2 bases, with 6 bases of the junction left unmatched. The CDR3 extends over 15 amino acids. Germline CDR1 and CDR2: MNHEY and SVGAGI. CDR3 nucleotides: TGTGCCAGCAGTTATGGAACTAGCGGCACCTACGAGCAGTACTTC. Residues: CASSYGTSGTYEQYF.

On this clone itself: One end of the junction is discordant with germline, which a read error may explain. V gene TRBV10-3 combines with J gene TRBJ1-6; TRBD1 aligns across 7 bases. The CDR3 extends over 12 amino acids. CDR1 and CDR2 from the germline V gene are ENHRY and SYGVKD. Here the CDR3 reads CASSASGTVFFF. CDR3 nucleotide sequence: TGTGCCAGCTCGGCCTCCGGGACAGTTTTCTTTTTT.

The rearrangement joins TRBV7-9 to TRBJ2-3; D call uncertain. This CDR3 spans 17 amino acids. CDR1 is SEHNR, CDR2 FQNEAQ, per germline (reference sequence). Trimming removed 6 bases at V and 0 bases at J, with 19 bases between. The CDR3 spells CASRQTSLSTSTDTQYF. The CDR3 coding sequence is TGTGCCAGCAGACAGACCTCGTTATCAACTAGCACAGATACGCAGTATTTT.

J is TRBJ2-1 and V is TRBV9; 11 bases fit TRBD2. With 3 bases clipped from V and 5 bases from J, the junction kept 10 bases outside the gene matches. Germline V gene sequence: CDR1 SGDLS, CDR2 YYNGEE. The CDR3 consists of 17 residues. CDR3 DNA: TGTGCCAGCAGCGGCGCCCTAGCGGGGGGCTTACACAATGAGCAGTTCTTC. It is translated as CASSGALAGGLHNEQFF.

In its sample, this clone was seen once. This chain uses TRBV10-3 with TRBJ1-3, with D possibly being TRBD1 (5 bases). Germline-derived CDR1 and CDR2 are ENHRY and SYGVKD. Between the trimmed V and J ends, which lost 1 base and 4 bases, there was a span of 8 bases. The CDR3 contains 14 residues. The DNA of the CDR3 is TGTGCCATCAGTGAGTGGGACGCCGGAAACACCATATATTTT. Amino acid sequence: CAISEWDAGNTIYF.